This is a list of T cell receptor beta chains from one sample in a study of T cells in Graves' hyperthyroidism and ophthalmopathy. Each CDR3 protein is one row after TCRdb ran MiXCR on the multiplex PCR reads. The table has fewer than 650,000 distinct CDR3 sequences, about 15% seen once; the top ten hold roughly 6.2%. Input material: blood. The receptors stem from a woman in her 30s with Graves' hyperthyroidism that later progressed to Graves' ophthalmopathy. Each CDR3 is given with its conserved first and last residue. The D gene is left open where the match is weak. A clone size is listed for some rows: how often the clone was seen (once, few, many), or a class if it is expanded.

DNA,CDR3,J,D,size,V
TGTGCCAGCTCACAGTCGGAGGGCAACACTGAAGCTTTCTTT,CASSQSEGNTEAFF,TRBJ1-1,-,many,TRBV18
TGTGCCACCAGTGAAGGGACTAGCGGCCGACCTATAGAGCAGTTCTTC,CATSEGTSGRPIEQFF,TRBJ2-1,TRBD2,few,TRBV24-1
TGTGCCAGCAGCTTAAGAGTGGACTCCGGGAACAATGAGCAGTTCTTC,CASSLRVDSGNNEQFF,TRBJ2-1,-,many,TRBV7-6
TGTGCCAGCAGCCCTCCCCTCGGGAGCTCCTATAATTCACCCCTCCACTTT,CASSPPLGSSYNSPLHF,TRBJ1-6,-,-,TRBV12-3/TRBV12-4
TGCGCCAGCAGCCACGTCGTGGGACTAGCGGCGGAGACCCAGTACTTC,CASSHVVGLAAETQYF,TRBJ2-5,TRBD2,-,TRBV4-1
TGTGCCAGCAGCGAAGACAGGGGGAACACCATATATTTT,CASSEDRGNTIYF,TRBJ1-3,TRBD1,-,TRBV7-9
TGTGCCAGCAGTTTATATAGTCAGGGGAAAGGCTACACCTTC,CASSLYSQGKGYTF,TRBJ1-2,-,many,TRBV28
TGTGCCAGCAGTTACACGCCTTCAGGACGGAGGAACACTGAAGCTTTCTTT,CASSYTPSGRRNTEAFF,TRBJ1-1,-,many,TRBV6-2/TRBV6-3
TGTGCCAGCAGGTTATCAGTCCAAAACATTCAGTACTTC,CASRLSVQNIQYF,TRBJ2-4,-,many,TRBV28
TGTGCCAGTAGTATATCGCGGGATTATGGAAACACCATATATTTT,CASSISRDYGNTIYF,TRBJ1-3,-,-,TRBV19
TGTGCCGGCCGGGACTCCACCTACAATGAGCAGTTCTTC,CAGRDSTYNEQFF,TRBJ2-1,-,-,TRBV7-9
TGTGCCAGTAGTAAGGAGGGGTCGATATACAATGAGCAGTTCTTC,CASSKEGSIYNEQFF,TRBJ2-1,-,-,TRBV19
TGTGCCAGCAAGTCGGGTCGGGCCGGGGAGCTGTTTTTT,CASKSGRAGELFF,TRBJ2-2,-,-,TRBV12-3/TRBV12-4
TGTGCCAGTAGTTCGGGACTAGGGATGTGGGAGCAGTACTTC,CASSSGLGMWEQYF,TRBJ2-7,TRBD2,few,TRBV19
TGTGCCTGGAGCTGGGCCAGCTCTGGGGCCAACGTCCTGACTTTC,CAWSWASSGANVLTF,TRBJ2-6,-,-,TRBV30
TGTGCCAGCAGTTTACTCGGGGCTACCTATGGCTACACCTTC,CASSLLGATYGYTF,TRBJ1-2,-,many,TRBV12-3/TRBV12-4
TGTGCCAGTACTCCATTCCCGGGACAGGGTAACGGGGCCAACGTCCTGACTTTC,CASTPFPGQGNGANVLTF,TRBJ2-6,TRBD1,-,TRBV19
TGTGCCAGCAGCCCAGACAGGGCGCACTCCTACAATGAGCAGTTCTTC,CASSPDRAHSYNEQFF,TRBJ2-1,TRBD1,many,TRBV27
TGTGCCAGCAGTTCTCCCCTTAAGCCGGGGGGAGGTCAGCCCCAGCATTTT,CASSSPLKPGGGQPQHF,TRBJ1-5,-,-,TRBV6-5
TGTGCCTGGAGTCTAACGGGGGGGGAGCAGTTCTTC,CAWSLTGGEQFF,TRBJ2-1,TRBD2,many,TRBV30
TGTGCCAGCAATCCCAGACTAGCGGGAGAGCCAAGAGATACGCAGTATTTT,CASNPRLAGEPRDTQYF,TRBJ2-3,TRBD2,many,TRBV6-1
TGTGCCAGCAGTTTATCGGACAGGTCCACCTATGGCTACACCTTC,CASSLSDRSTYGYTF,TRBJ1-2,TRBD1,many,TRBV27
TGTGCCAGCAGAGCTAGCGGGAGGGCCACATATGAGCAGTTCTTC,CASRASGRATYEQFF,TRBJ2-1,TRBD2,many,TRBV2
TGTGCCAGCAGCTTAACGTGGGTCAGTTCCTACAATGAGCAGTTCTTC,CASSLTWVSSYNEQFF,TRBJ2-1,-,many,TRBV7-9
TGTGCCAGCAGTTTGGACAGGGAGTATGAAAAACTGTTTTTT,CASSLDREYEKLFF,TRBJ1-4,TRBD1,many,TRBV28
TGTGCCAGCAGCTTATCCCGGGACAGCAACACCTACGAGCAGTACTTC,CASSLSRDSNTYEQYF,TRBJ2-7,TRBD1,few,TRBV7-2
TGCAGCGTGTACAGGGAGGGGAGCACTGAAGCTTTCTTT,CSVYREGSTEAFF,TRBJ1-1,-,many,TRBV29-1
TGTGCCAGCAGTTTTTCTCAGGCCACCTACGAGCAGTACTTC,CASSFSQATYEQYF,TRBJ2-7,-,many,TRBV28
TGTGCCAGCAATGCAGCGGGGACAGATACGCAGTATTTT,CASNAAGTDTQYF,TRBJ2-3,TRBD2,many,TRBV2
TGTGCCAGTAGTATTCCGCAAAATTCACCCCTCCACTTT,CASSIPQNSPLHF,TRBJ1-6,-,-,TRBV19
TGTGCCAGCAGCCCCGGGGGGGATTGGCGGGATAGGGGTGAGCAGTTCTTC,CASSPGGDWRDRGEQFF,TRBJ2-1,TRBD2,many,TRBV12-3/TRBV12-4
TGTGCCAGCAGCATACACGCCGGGACAGGGGAAGAGACCCAGTACTTC,CASSIHAGTGEETQYF,TRBJ2-5,TRBD1,-,TRBV7-3
TGTGCCAGCCGAAACTCCGGGCCAATGAACACTGAAGCTTTCTTT,CASRNSGPMNTEAFF,TRBJ1-1,-,few,TRBV28
TGTGCCAGCGGGTTCGGCGGAGAGAACACTGAAGCTTTCTTT,CASGFGGENTEAFF,TRBJ1-1,-,many,TRBV3-1
TGCAGTGCTAGATTTCGGGCTCCTGGGAATGGCTACACCTTC,CSARFRAPGNGYTF,TRBJ1-2,-,many,TRBV20-1
TGTGCCAGCAGTGGAGGCAGGGAAAATGAGCAGTTCTTC,CASSGGRENEQFF,TRBJ2-1,-,many,TRBV6-1
TGCAGCGTCAACCTCCGACAGAAAAGTGGGCTAAGTAGCTCCTACGAGCAGTACTTC,CSVNLRQKSGLSSSYEQYF,TRBJ2-7,-,many,TRBV29-1
TGTGCCAGCTCACCAGTACTCATCGGACAGGGATTTGAAAACACTGAAGCTCTCTTT,CASSPVLIGQGFENTEALF,TRBJ1-1,TRBD1,-,TRBV18
TGTGCCAGCAGCCAAGCAGCAGGGAGCAGGGAGACCCAGTACTTC,CASSQAAGSRETQYF,TRBJ2-5,-,many,TRBV3-1
TGTGCCAGCAGCTACCCGGTGGCGGGGGCGAACACCGGGGAGCTGTTTTTT,CASSYPVAGANTGELFF,TRBJ2-2,TRBD2,-,TRBV11-2
TGTGCCAGCAGCTTAGCCAGGGGGCTTTCGGGAAACACCGTATATTTT,CASSLARGLSGNTVYF,TRBJ1-3,TRBD1,-,TRBV7-9
TGTGCCAGCAGTTACGAGGGAAGCGGCTATGGCTACACCTTC,CASSYEGSGYGYTF,TRBJ1-2,-,few,TRBV6-5
TGTGCCAGCAGTTCCATACCCTTAGCGGGAGGGCCGAGTGAGCAGTTCTTC,CASSSIPLAGGPSEQFF,TRBJ2-1,TRBD2,once,TRBV11-3
TGTGCCAGCAGCTTAGAGGTGACGAGGGAGCAGTACTTC,CASSLEVTREQYF,TRBJ2-7,-,many,TRBV7-2
TGTGCCAGCGGAACCCCCCAGGGGAACACCGGGGAGCTGTTTTTT,CASGTPQGNTGELFF,TRBJ2-2,-,few,TRBV7-2
TGTGCCAGCATTCCTAGCGGGGGTTACGAGCAGTACTTC,CASIPSGGYEQYF,TRBJ2-7,TRBD2,many,TRBV11-2
TGTGCCAGCCGAACCCTGGGACCTACCGGGGAGCTGTTTTTT,CASRTLGPTGELFF,TRBJ2-2,-,many,TRBV27
TGCAGTGCTCCCGGGACAGGGCACTCCGAAGCTTTCTTT,CSAPGTGHSEAFF,TRBJ1-1,TRBD1,many,TRBV20-1
TGTGCCAGTAGTCTCAGGGGCCTTGGCAATCAGCCCCAGCATTTT,CASSLRGLGNQPQHF,TRBJ1-5,-,many,TRBV19
TGTGCCAGCAGTCCAAAAAGAGCGGACTATGGCTACACCTTC,CASSPKRADYGYTF,TRBJ1-2,-,few,TRBV6-1
TGTGCCAGCAGCTTAGAGGGCCCGGACCAATACAGGGAGCGTCACTATGGCTACACCTTC,CASSLEGPDQYRERHYGYTF,TRBJ1-2,-,many,TRBV11-2
TGTGCCAGCAGCCACGCCCTGGGCCAGTACTTC,CASSHALGQYF,TRBJ2-5,-,-,TRBV3-1
TGTGCCAGCAGTTACCAAGTCTACAGGAACACCGGGGAGCTGTTTTTT,CASSYQVYRNTGELFF,TRBJ2-2,-,few,TRBV6-5
TGTGCCAGCAGTTACTTACAGGGGACGAACACTGAAGCTTTCTTT,CASSYLQGTNTEAFF,TRBJ1-1,TRBD1,many,TRBV6-6
TGCAGTGCCGGGACTTCGAGCTCCTACAATGAGCAGTTCTTC,CSAGTSSSYNEQFF,TRBJ2-1,-,-,TRBV20-1